This entry lists 26 T cell receptor beta chains sequenced from one sample in a study of beta chain features in type 1 diabetes. Expressed TCRB transcripts were sequenced after all isolated RNA was converted to cDNA. The data were produced by immunoSEQ multiplex PCR, yet TCRdb's version contains in-frame clones alone and is incomplete. This sample yields 20,000 to 25,000 clones, of which more than 45% are seen a single time; 0.37% belongs to the top ten. Study-wide results and caveats: Significant though moderate, a shortening of TCRB CDR3s appeared in all four CD4+ subsets of Type 1 diabetes patients.

Antigens of these TCRs are unknown. Sequencing used stem cell memory CD4+ T cells from blood. Receptor source: a man aged 18 to 30 with type 1 diabetes.

The CDR3 bases are TGCAGCGCCGGGGGGAGCAGGGGTGGCGAAAAACTGTTTTTT. Its protein is CSAGGSRGGEKLFF. The chain couples TRBV29-1 to TRBJ1-4; D is possibly TRBD1 (6 bases). The length of the CDR3 is 14 residues. Germline V CDR1 and CDR2: SQVTM, ANQGSEA. Trimming cost V 7 bases and J 8 bases, with 20 bases left between them.

The rearrangement links TRBV5-1 to TRBJ1-1, with TRBD1 identical over 9 bases. Germline V gene lookup returns CDR1 SGHRS and CDR2 YFSETQ. This CDR3 contains 14 residues. The V and J ends lost 5 bases and 2 bases, in that order; junction bases with no gene match: 4. DNA of the CDR3: TGCGCCAGCAGTTGGGACAGGGCCAACACTGAAGCTTTCTTT. Protein sequence: CASSWDRANTEAFF. The complete variable domain, with remaining parts taken from reference TRBV5-1 and TRBJ1-1, reads KAGVTQTPRYLIKTRGQQVTLSCSPISGHRSVSWYQQTPGQGLQFLFEYFSETQRNKGNFPGRFSGRQFSNSRSEMNVSTLELGDSALYLCASSWDRANTEAFFGQGTRLTVV.

The chain has TRBV7-8 and TRBJ2-5; D is perhaps TRBD1 (6 bases). CDR1 SGHVS and CDR2 FQNEAQ come from the germline V gene. The germline V and J ends were trimmed by 5 bases and 5 bases, with 12 bases remaining between them. The CDR3 totals 13 residues. The CDR3 DNA reads as TGTGCCAGCAGCAATCAGGGGTATGAGACCCAGTACTTC. Protein sequence: CASSNQGYETQYF.

In its sample, this clone was seen a few times. The V gene is TRBV2, the J gene TRBJ1-2; the D gene is possibly TRBD1 (6 bases). The CDR3 has 13 amino acids. Germline lookup yields CDR1 SNHLY and CDR2 FYNNEI. Trimming pared 6 bases from V and 7 bases from J, leaving 15 bases between. CDR3 coding DNA: TGTGCCAGCAGCAGGGGCAGGACCCGTGGCTACACCTTC. Protein: CASSRGRTRGYTF.

The J gene is TRBJ2-5, the V gene TRBV13, with D unclear. The assigned J gene may be wrong: the sequence end matches TRBJ2-7 better. Germline CDR1 PRHDT, CDR2 FYEKMQ (reference sequence). The CDR3 sequence is 13 residues long. The DNA of the CDR3 is TGTGCCAGCAGCTTGGTAAGCTCCTACGAGCAGTACTTC. It yields the protein CASSLVSSYEQYF.

This clone was seen a handful of times. The rearrangement joins TRBV18 to TRBJ2-4; weak D call: TRBD2 (5 bases). The CDR3 is made up of 15 amino acids. The germline CDR1 and CDR2 sequences are KGHSH and LQKENI. The V gene lost 2 bases and the J gene lost 5 bases, with 13 bases spanning the gap. CDR3 sequence (DNA): TGTGCCAGCTCACCAGCCCGAGGGCGGGAAAACATTCAGTACTTC. This translates into CASSPARGRENIQYF. Looking up the rest from reference TRBV18 and TRBJ2-4 gives the full variable domain: NAGVMQNPRHLVRRRGQEARLRCSPMKGHSHVYWYRQLPEEGLKFMVYLQKENIIDESGMPKERFSAEFPKEGPSILRIQQVVRGDSAAYFCASSPARGRENIQYFGAGTRLSVL.

This chain links TRBV6-1 with TRBJ1-5; 7 nucleotides agree with TRBD1. The J segment lost 3 bases and the V segment lost 7 bases, leaving 6 bases of the junction unmatched. Germline CDR1 and CDR2: MNHNS and SASEGT. This CDR3 region has 14 residues. The CDR3 here is CASTLGTDNQPQHF. The CDR3 region has the DNA TGTGCCAGCACCTTAGGGACAGACAATCAGCCCCAGCATTTT.

This clone occurred a few times. V gene TRBV2 combines with J gene TRBJ2-5; 12 nucleotides line up with TRBD2. This CDR3 comprises 15 residues. The V gene end was trimmed by 6 bases and the J gene end by 5 bases; junction bases not matched to a gene: 7. The V gene's germline CDR1 is SNHLY and CDR2 FYNNEI. The CDR3 DNA follows: TGTGCCAGCAGGGAGAGACTAGCGGGAGAGGAGACCCAGTACTTC. It translates to CASRERLAGEETQYF.

Only a few counts were recorded for this clone. V and J are TRBV5-1 and TRBJ1-1; D may be TRBD1 (5 bases). The germline V and J ends were trimmed by 4 bases and 3 bases, with 10 bases remaining between them. CDR1 SGHRS and CDR2 YFSETQ come from the germline V gene. This CDR3 has 13 amino acids. CDR3 nucleotide sequence: TGCGCCAGCAGCACGCAGGGCGACACTGAAGCTTTCTTT. It encodes CASSTQGDTEAFF.

This clone was seen only once. The genes are TRBV10-2 and TRBJ1-6; 7 bases map to TRBD1. The CDR3 has 14 residues. Germline CDR1 WSHSY, CDR2 SAAADI. Unmatched junction bases numbered 6, after V lost 6 bases and J lost 7 bases. The CDR3 loop is CASREPGQNSPLHF. CDR3 sequence (DNA): TGCGCCAGCAGGGAACCGGGACAGAATTCACCCCTCCACTTT.

The chain uses TRBV27 and TRBJ2-5; D possibly corresponds to TRBD1 (5 bases). The DNA end is a closer match to TRBJ2-7, so the J assignment may be wrong. Germline-derived CDR1 and CDR2 are MNHEY and SMNVEV (reference sequence). The CDR3 contains 14 residues. This chain's CDR3 is CASSLSGATYEQYF. The CDR3 DNA is TGTGCCAGCAGTTTATCAGGGGCAACCTACGAGCAGTACTTC.

The V and J genes are TRBV7-2 and TRBJ1-1, with D unclear. From germline, CDR1 is SGHTA and CDR2 FQGNSA. The ends were cut back, 1 base at V and 8 bases at J, with 11 bases in the middle. The CDR3 is 13 amino acids. CDR3 nucleotides: TGTGCCAGCAGCTTAGAACCGGGGATGGAAGCTTTCTTT. It yields the protein CASSLEPGMEAFF.

This clone was detected a few times. The chain employs TRBV18 and TRBJ2-1; D perhaps matches TRBD1 (6 bases). Germline V gene data show CDR1 as KGHSH and CDR2 as LQKENI. The CDR3 extends over 13 amino acids. Trimming cost V 4 bases and J 7 bases, with 11 bases left between them. The CDR3 here is CASSQEQGNEQFF. CDR3 nucleotide sequence: TGTGCCAGCTCACAGGAACAGGGAAATGAGCAGTTCTTC.

CDR3 sequence: CASSSQGNTEAFF. The CDR3 DNA follows: TGTGCCAGCAGCAGCCAGGGGAACACTGAAGCTTTCTTT. V and J are TRBV9 and TRBJ1-1; tentative D call: TRBD1 (5 bases). V lost 4 bases and J 1 base, leaving 8 bases between the germline ends. CDR1 and CDR2 from the germline V gene are SGDLS and YYNGEE. The CDR3 is 13 residues long.

This rearrangement joins TRBV5-4 to TRBJ2-7; TRBD1 is a possible D gene (6 bases). The germline V gene encodes CDR1 SGHNT and CDR2 YYREEE (reference sequence). The CDR3 loop spans 14 amino acids. With 0 bases removed from V and 3 bases from J, the gap between germline ends came to 10 bases. In DNA, the CDR3 is TGTGCCAGCAGCTTGGTGGGGGCGCGCTACGAGCAGTACTTC. Protein product: CASSLVGARYEQYF.

J is TRBJ2-7 and V is TRBV11-2; a possible D gene is TRBD2 (6 bases). Germline V gives CDR1 SGHAT, CDR2 FQNNGV. The CDR3 length is 15 residues. V shed 6 bases and J shed 3 bases, with 18 bases lying between them. CDR3 coding DNA: TGTGCCAGCAGGCCCCCCGGGAGAGGCGACTACGAGCAGTACTTC. Translation: CASRPPGRGDYEQYF.

V is TRBV4-3 and J is TRBJ2-7; a weak D match, TRBD1 (6 bases). Germline V gene lookup returns CDR1 LGHNA and CDR2 YSLEER. V was pared by 6 bases and J by 2 bases, with 14 bases between. The CDR3 loop spans 14 amino acids. The CDR3 reads CASSTGSPPYEQYF. The CDR3 bases are TGCGCCAGCAGTACAGGGAGCCCCCCCTACGAGCAGTACTTC.

The chain recombines TRBV5-1 with TRBJ2-5; D possibly corresponds to TRBD1 (6 bases). The J call is uncertain, as TRBJ2-7 better fits the DNA end. This CDR3 has 13 residues. CDR1 and CDR2 (germline): SGHRS, YFSETQ. The CDR3 DNA is TGCGCCAGCAGCCCGGACAGCACCTACGAGCAGTACTTC. Translating it yields CASSPDSTYEQYF.

This chain connects TRBV21-1 to TRBJ2-7; TRBD2 is taken as the D call from the table, unchecked against the DNA. TRBV21-1 is listed as a pseudogene. The CDR3 has 16 amino acids. CDR3 residues: CASSTGLDCFAYEQYF. The CDR3 DNA reads as TGTGCCAGCAGCACGGGACTAGATTGTTTCGCCTACGAGCAGTACTTC.

This clone was seen more than once but under ten times. This chain uses TRBV5-1 with TRBJ1-1; no reliable D call. There are 14 residues in the CDR3. Trimming cost V 2 bases and J 4 bases, with 12 bases left between them. In germline, CDR1 is SGHRS, CDR2 YFSETQ. The CDR3 region is CASSLGSSSTEAFF. The DNA of the CDR3 is TGCGCCAGCAGCTTAGGGAGTTCGAGCACTGAAGCTTTCTTT.

Written as DNA, the CDR3 is TGTGCCAGCAGCTCACCAGGAACTGGGGCCAACGTCCTGACTTTC. Protein: CASSSPGTGANVLTF. V is TRBV5-4 and J is TRBJ2-6; D call uncertain. The germline gives CDR1 SGHNT, CDR2 YYREEE (reference sequence). V lost 3 bases to trimming and J lost 2 bases, with 9 bases between them. The CDR3 runs 15 residues.

This clone showed up just a few times. The gene calls are TRBV7-6 and TRBJ2-5; TRBD1 might be the D (6 bases). V lost 5 bases and J 2 bases, leaving 15 bases between the germline ends. From germline, CDR1 is SGHVS and CDR2 FNYEAQ. The CDR3 is 15 residues long. As DNA, the CDR3 is TGTGCCAGCAGCCGAGGACAGACCTCTCAAGAGACCCAGTACTTC. This gives the protein CASSRGQTSQETQYF.

The genes are TRBV10-3 and TRBJ2-3; 9 bases are shared with TRBD1. Germline assignment: CDR1 ENHRY and CDR2 SYGVKD. This CDR3 has 12 residues. V gave up 5 bases and J gave up 10 bases; unmatched junction bases: 4. The CDR3 DNA reads TGTGCCATCAGTACAGGACAGGGGTCGCAGTATTTT. The encoded protein is CAISTGQGSQYF.

The CDR3 region is CASSLVGGGDQPQHF. Here the CDR3 DNA reads TGCGCCAGCAGCTTGGTGGGGGGGGGAGATCAGCCCCAGCATTTT. The chain uses TRBV5-1 and TRBJ1-5, with D possibly TRBD1 on 5 matching bases. This CDR3 has 15 amino acids. With 0 bases removed from V and 5 bases from J, the gap between germline ends came to 12 bases. In germline, CDR1 is SGHRS, CDR2 YFSETQ.

The chain is built from TRBV5-6 and TRBJ1-6, with 8 bases identical to TRBD1. This CDR3 spans 16 amino acids. V shed 5 bases and J 5 bases; nucleotides not matched to a gene: 9. CDR1 is SGHDT, CDR2 YYEEEE, per germline. In DNA, the CDR3 is TGTGCCAGCAGAGGCCGCAGGGGGCCTGATAATTCACCCCTCCACTTT. As protein: CASRGRRGPDNSPLHF.

Only a few counts were recorded for this clone. The V gene is TRBV2, the J gene TRBJ2-5, with TRBD2 matching over 7 bases. The CDR3 contains 15 residues. Germline trimming cut 6 bases from V and 1 base from J; bases unmatched to any gene: 8. The germline V gene encodes CDR1 SNHLY and CDR2 FYNNEI. CDR3 protein: CASRPSRTSQETQYF. The CDR3 bases are TGTGCCAGCAGGCCTAGTAGGACTAGCCAAGAGACCCAGTACTTC.